This T cell receptor (beta chain) originates from a study of cytomegalovirus exposure and HLA in healthy donors. Libraries were prepared by immunoSEQ multiplex PCR; TCRdb keeps only in-frame clonotypes and omits some of them. The top ten clones hold under 0.45% of a sample with around 250,000 clones, around 87% of them seen once. In germline, CDR1 is MNHNS, CDR2 SASEGT. The CDR3 loop spans 14 amino acids. V lost 4 bases and J lost 2, with 12 bases in between. The chain carries TRBV6-1 and TRBJ2-7, with D perhaps matching TRBD1 (6 bases). The TCR comes from a young woman in good health and CMV-seronegative. Source material: PBMCs. CDR3 amino acids: CASSGDRFPYEQYF. The CDR3 nucleotides read TGTGCCAGCAGTGGAGACAGGTTTCCCTACGAGCAGTACTTC.